This T cell receptor beta chain is drawn from a study of blood T cells in healthy people across ages. Overall study results and limits: The percentage of naive T cells correlated strongly with TCR beta diversity. When set beside aged donors, long-lived donors presented more naive CD4+ cells and higher diversity.

This clonotype has a count of ten or more. Its cognate antigen is unknown. This CDR3 region has 12 residues. Germline V CDR1 and CDR2: DFQATT, SNEGSKA (reference sequence). V was trimmed by 3 bases and J by 5 bases, leaving 8 bases between them. A second roughly 6 to 11 cycle PCR used barcoded and J-beta primers. TCRdb itself ran the 5' RACE reads through MiXCR, one entry per CDR3 protein. The table includes 270,000 or so distinct CDR3 sequences, around 29% detected once. The sequence derives from a woman in her 70s in good health. The V and J genes are TRBV20-1 and TRBJ2-1, with D maybe TRBD1 (5 bases). The sequenced sample was blood. The chain's CDR3 is CSARDTDNEQFF. The DNA for the CDR3 is TGCAGTGCTAGGGACACCGACAATGAGCAGTTCTTC.